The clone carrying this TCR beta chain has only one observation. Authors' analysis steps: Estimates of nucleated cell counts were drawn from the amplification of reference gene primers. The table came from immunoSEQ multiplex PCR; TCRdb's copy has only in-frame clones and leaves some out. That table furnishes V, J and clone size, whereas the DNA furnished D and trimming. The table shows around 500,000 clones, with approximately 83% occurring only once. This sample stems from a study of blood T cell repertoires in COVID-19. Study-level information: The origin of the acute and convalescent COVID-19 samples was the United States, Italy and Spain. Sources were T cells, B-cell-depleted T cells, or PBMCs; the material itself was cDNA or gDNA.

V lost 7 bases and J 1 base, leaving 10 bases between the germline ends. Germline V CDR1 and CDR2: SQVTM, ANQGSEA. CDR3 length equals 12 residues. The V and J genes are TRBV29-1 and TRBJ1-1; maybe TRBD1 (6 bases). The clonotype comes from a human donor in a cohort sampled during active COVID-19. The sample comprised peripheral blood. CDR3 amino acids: CSGGHQNTEAFF. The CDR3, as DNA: TGCAGCGGGGGACATCAGAACACTGAAGCTTTCTTT. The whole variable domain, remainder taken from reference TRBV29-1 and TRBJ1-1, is SAVISQKPSRDICQRGTSLTIQCQVDSQVTMMFWYRQQPGQSLTLIATANQGSEATYESGFVIDKFPISRPNLTFSTLTVSNMSPEDSSIYLCSGGHQNTEAFFGQGTRLTVV.